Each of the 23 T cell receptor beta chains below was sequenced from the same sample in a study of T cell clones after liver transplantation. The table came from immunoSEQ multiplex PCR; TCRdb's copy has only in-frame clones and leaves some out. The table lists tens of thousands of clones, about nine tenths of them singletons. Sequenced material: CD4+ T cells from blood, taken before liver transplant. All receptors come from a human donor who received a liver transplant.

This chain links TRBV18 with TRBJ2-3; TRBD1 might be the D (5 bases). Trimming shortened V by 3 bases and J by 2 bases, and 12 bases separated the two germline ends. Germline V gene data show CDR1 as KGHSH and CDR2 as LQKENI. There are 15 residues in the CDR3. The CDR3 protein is CASSPVQGATDTQYF. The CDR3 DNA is TGTGCCAGCTCACCGGTTCAAGGGGCCACAGATACGCAGTATTTT.

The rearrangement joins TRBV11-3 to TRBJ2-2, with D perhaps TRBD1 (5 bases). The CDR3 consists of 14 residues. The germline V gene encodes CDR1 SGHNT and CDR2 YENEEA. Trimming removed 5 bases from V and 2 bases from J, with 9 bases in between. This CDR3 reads CASSLDRNTGELFF. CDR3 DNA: TGTGCCAGCAGCCTCGACAGAAACACCGGGGAGCTGTTTTTT. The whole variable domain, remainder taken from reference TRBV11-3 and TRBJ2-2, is EAGVVQSPRYKIIEKKQPVAFWCNPISGHNTLYWYLQNLGQGPELLIRYENEEAVDDSQLPKDRFSAERLKGVDSTLKIQPAELGDSAVYLCASSLDRNTGELFFGEGSRLTVL.

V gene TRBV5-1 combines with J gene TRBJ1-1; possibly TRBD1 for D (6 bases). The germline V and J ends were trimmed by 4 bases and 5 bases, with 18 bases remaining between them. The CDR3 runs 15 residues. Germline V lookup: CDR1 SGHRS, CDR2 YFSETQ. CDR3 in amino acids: CASSPPLPGATEAFF. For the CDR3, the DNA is TGCGCCAGCAGCCCACCACTTCCGGGGGCTACTGAAGCTTTCTTT.

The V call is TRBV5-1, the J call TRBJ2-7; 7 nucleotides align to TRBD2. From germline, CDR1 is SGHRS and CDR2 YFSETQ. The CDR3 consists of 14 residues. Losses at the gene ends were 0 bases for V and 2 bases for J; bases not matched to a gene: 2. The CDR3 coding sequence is TGCGCCAGCAGCTTGGTGGGACTACCCTACGAGCAGTACTTC. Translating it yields CASSLVGLPYEQYF. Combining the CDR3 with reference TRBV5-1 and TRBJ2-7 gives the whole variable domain KAGVTQTPRYLIKTRGQQVTLSCSPISGHRSVSWYQQTPGQGLQFLFEYFSETQRNKGNFPGRFSGRQFSNSRSEMNVSTLELGDSALYLCASSLVGLPYEQYFGPGTRLTVT.

CDR3 DNA: TGTGCCAGCAGCCCCGGACAGGGGTACAATCAGCCCCAGCATTTT. Translating gives CASSPGQGYNQPQHF. V and J are TRBV7-2 and TRBJ1-5; 9 bases match TRBD1. V shed 5 bases and J 3 bases; nucleotides not matched to a gene: 5. The length of the CDR3 is 15 residues. Germline V gives CDR1 SGHTA, CDR2 FQGNSA.

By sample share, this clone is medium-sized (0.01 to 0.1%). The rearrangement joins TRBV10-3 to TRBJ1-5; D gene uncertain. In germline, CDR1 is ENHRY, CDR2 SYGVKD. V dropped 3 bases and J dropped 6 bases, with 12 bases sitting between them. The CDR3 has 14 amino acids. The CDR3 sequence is CAISELGGSQPQHF. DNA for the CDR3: TGTGCCATCAGTGAACTCGGCGGCAGTCAGCCCCAGCATTTT.

The CDR3 reads CASSQDGGDEQYF. CDR3 nucleotide sequence: TGTGCCAGCAGCCAAGACGGGGGAGACGAGCAGTACTTC. The chain couples TRBV4-2 to TRBJ2-7, with a tentative D call TRBD2 (6 bases). This CDR3 comprises 13 residues. Trimming cost V 0 bases and J 5 bases, with 8 bases left between them. Germline-derived CDR1 and CDR2 are LGHNA and YNFKEQ.

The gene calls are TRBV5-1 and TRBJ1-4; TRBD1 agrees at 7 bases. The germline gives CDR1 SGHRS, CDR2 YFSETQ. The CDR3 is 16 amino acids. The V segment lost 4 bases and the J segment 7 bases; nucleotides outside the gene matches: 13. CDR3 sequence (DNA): TGCGCCAGCAGCAGGGGACAGTCTGGGGATAGTGAAAAACTGTTTTTT. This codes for CASSRGQSGDSEKLFF.

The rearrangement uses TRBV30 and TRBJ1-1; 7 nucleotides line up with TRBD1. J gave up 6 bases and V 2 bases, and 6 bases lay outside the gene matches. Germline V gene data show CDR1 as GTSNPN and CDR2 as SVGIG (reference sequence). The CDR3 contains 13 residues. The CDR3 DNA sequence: TGTGCCTGGAGTACTATCAGGGGGGCTGAAGCTTTCTTT. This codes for CAWSTIRGAEAFF.

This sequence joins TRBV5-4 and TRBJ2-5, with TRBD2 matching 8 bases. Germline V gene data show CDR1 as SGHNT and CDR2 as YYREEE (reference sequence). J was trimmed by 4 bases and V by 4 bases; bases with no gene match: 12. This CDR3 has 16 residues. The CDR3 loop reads CASSQAVLAGGETQYF. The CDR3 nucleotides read TGTGCCAGCAGCCAGGCAGTCCTGGCGGGAGGAGAGACCCAGTACTTC.

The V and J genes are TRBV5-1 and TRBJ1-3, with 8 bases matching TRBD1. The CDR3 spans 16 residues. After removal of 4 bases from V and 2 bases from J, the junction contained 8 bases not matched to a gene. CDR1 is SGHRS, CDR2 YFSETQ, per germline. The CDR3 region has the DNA TGCGCCAGCAGCCCAGGGACAGGAGGTACTGGAAACACCATATATTTT. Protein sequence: CASSPGTGGTGNTIYF.

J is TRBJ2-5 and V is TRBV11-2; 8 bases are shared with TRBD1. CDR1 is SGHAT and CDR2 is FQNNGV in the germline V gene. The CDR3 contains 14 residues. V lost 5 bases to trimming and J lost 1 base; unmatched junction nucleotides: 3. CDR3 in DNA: TGTGCCAGCAGCGAGGGACAGGCCCAAGAGACCCAGTACTTC. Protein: CASSEGQAQETQYF.

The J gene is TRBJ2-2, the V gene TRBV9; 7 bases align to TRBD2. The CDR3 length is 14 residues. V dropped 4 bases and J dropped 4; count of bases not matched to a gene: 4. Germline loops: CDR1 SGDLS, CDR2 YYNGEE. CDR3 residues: CASSFSGGTGELFF. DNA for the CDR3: TGTGCCAGCAGCTTCTCGGGGGGCACCGGGGAGCTGTTTTTT.

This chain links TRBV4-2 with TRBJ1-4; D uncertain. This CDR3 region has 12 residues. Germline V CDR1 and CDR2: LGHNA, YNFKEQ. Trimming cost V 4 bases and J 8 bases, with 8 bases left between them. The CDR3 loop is CASSPSDEKLFF. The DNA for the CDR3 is TGTGCCAGCAGCCCAAGTGACGAAAAACTGTTTTTT.

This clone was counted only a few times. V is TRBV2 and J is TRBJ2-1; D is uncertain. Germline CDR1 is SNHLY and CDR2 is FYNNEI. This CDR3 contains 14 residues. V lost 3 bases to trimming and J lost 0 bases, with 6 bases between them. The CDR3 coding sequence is TGTGCCAGCAGTGACCTCTACTCCTACAATGAGCAGTTCTTC. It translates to CASSDLYSYNEQFF.

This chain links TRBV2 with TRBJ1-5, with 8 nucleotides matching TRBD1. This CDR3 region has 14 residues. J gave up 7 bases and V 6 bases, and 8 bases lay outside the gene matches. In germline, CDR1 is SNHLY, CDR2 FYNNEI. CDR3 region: CASRTDRGGQPQHF. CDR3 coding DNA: TGTGCCAGCAGAACCGACAGGGGTGGACAGCCCCAGCATTTT.

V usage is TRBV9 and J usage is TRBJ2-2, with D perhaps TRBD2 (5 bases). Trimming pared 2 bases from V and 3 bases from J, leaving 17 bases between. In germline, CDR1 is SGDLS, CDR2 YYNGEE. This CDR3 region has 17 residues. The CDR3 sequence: CASSVTGGLGYTGELFF. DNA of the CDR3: TGTGCCAGCAGCGTTACCGGCGGGCTCGGGTACACCGGGGAGCTGTTTTTT. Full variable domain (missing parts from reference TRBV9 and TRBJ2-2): DSGVTQTPKHLITATGQRVTLRCSPRSGDLSVYWYQQSLDQGLQFLIQYYNGEERAKGNILERFSAQQFPDLHSELNLSSLELGDSALYFCASSVTGGLGYTGELFFGEGSRLTVL.

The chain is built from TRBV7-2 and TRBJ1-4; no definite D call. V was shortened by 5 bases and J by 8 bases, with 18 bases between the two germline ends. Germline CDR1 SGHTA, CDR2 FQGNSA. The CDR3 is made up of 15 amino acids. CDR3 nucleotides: TGTGCCAGCAGCCCCTCCGCGCCTCTCGGGGAAAAACTGTTTTTT. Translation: CASSPSAPLGEKLFF.

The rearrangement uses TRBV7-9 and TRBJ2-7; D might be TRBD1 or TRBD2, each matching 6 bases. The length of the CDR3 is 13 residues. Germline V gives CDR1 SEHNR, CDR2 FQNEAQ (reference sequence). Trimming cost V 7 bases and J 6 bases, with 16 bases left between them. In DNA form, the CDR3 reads TGTGCCAGCACCTCCGAAAAGGGGGGCGAGCAGTACTTC. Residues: CASTSEKGGEQYF. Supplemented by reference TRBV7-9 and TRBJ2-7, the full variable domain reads DTGVSQNPRHKITKRGQNVTFRCDPISEHNRLYWYRQTLGQGPEFLTYFQNEAQLEKSRLLSDRFSAERPKGSFSTLEIQRTEQGDSAMYLCASTSEKGGEQYFGPGTRLTVT.

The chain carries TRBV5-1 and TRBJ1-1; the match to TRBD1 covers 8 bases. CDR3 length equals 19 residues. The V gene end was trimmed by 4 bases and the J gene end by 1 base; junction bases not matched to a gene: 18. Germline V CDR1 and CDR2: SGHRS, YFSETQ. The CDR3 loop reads CASSLIGQGGESSNTEAFF. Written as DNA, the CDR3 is TGCGCCAGCAGCCTTATAGGACAGGGAGGAGAGTCGTCGAACACTGAAGCTTTCTTT. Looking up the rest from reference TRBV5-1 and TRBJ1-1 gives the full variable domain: KAGVTQTPRYLIKTRGQQVTLSCSPISGHRSVSWYQQTPGQGLQFLFEYFSETQRNKGNFPGRFSGRQFSNSRSEMNVSTLELGDSALYLCASSLIGQGGESSNTEAFFGQGTRLTVV.

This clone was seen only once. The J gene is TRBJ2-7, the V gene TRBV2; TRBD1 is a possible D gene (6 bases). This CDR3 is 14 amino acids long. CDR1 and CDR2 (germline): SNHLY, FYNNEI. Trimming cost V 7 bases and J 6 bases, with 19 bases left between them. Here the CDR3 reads CASKPTGATGEQYF. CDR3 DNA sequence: TGTGCCAGCAAACCGACAGGAGCGACGGGCGAGCAGTACTTC.

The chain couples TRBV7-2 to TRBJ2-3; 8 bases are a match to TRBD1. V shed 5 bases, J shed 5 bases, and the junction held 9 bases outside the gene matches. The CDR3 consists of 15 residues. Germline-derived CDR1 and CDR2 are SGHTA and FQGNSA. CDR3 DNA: TGTGCCAGCAGCCCTCAGGGGGCCTTGGGAGATACGCAGTATTTT. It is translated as CASSPQGALGDTQYF.

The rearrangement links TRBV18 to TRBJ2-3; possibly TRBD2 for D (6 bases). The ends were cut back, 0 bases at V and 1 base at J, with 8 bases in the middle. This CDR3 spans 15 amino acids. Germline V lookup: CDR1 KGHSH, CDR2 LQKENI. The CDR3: CASSPPASGTDTQYF. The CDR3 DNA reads TGTGCCAGCTCACCACCCGCTAGCGGCACAGATACGCAGTATTTT.